This TCR beta chain was sequenced during a study of cytomegalovirus exposure and HLA in healthy donors (dated by TCRdb to about 2017). Background on the whole study: A later analysis indicated that the 130 or so validation repertoires were generated on the platform also employed for the roughly 650 repertoires of the first cohort. The study aimed to test whether signatures of past pathogen exposure could be identified by cataloging public T cell receptors. A separate validation cohort of 90 to 150 different subjects was used in addition to the 666-subject first cohort. The study combined high-throughput TCR immunosequencing, statistical association of individual TCRs with disease status, and machine learning to predict cytomegalovirus infection status.

Donors formed part of the validation cohort, which comprised 120 subjects and was distinct from the first cohort of 550 to 850 subjects. The CDR1 and CDR2 encoded by the germline V gene are KGHSH and LQKENI. Relative to germline, V is 6 bases shorter and J is 4 bases shorter, with 16 bases between their ends. Its CDR3 holds 15 amino acids, cysteine through phenylalanine. The only DNA kept is the CDR3, 45 bases in frame from the first base. As to this clone: No cognate antigen has been identified for it. No quality values exist for individual bases; no much larger clone is one base distant.

Study-level results and caveats: According to the authors, the approach could potentially be generalized to other disease states and immunological phenotypes. The study gave a list of some 150 TCR beta chains associated with cytomegalovirus. Subsequent analysis determined that TCRs grouped into clusters in the first cohort also showed a tendency toward co-occurrence across the 90 to 150 validation repertoires, and 85% to 95% of cluster scores exceeded 0. A few of the identified cytomegalovirus-associated TCR beta chains were confirmed in vitro to be specific for cytomegalovirus antigens. The validation cohort had no HLA typing available for a later analysis, so co-occurrence within that cohort was assessed over all 120 or so repertoires. Across donors, most TCR sequences were observed very rarely, whereas some public TCRs were present in many individuals. Cytomegalovirus status was reported to be diagnosed by the classifier with high specificity and sensitivity in both the original and validation cohorts.

The method behind the library was the immunoSEQ multiplex PCR assay. The paper's data handling went like this. A statistical classification framework was built for diagnosing cytomegalovirus status from the catalog of TCR beta chain sequences. Sourced from immuneACCESS, this table was stored by TCRdb with only in-frame sequences that have V and J called. A share of the clones is absent; for the studies checked, an unresolved V gene accounts for under half, and the remainder has no known explanation. V, J and clone size reflect that table, while D and trimming were determined from the DNA. The sample data list 100,000 to 150,000 clones, and over 90% of these were observed just once. Around 1.3% of the sample goes to the ten largest clones.

The V and J genes are TRBV18 and TRBJ1-3; possibly the D gene is TRBD1, per 6 matching bases. The source is a young woman in good health and CMV-seronegative. Sequencing was done on a sample of PBMCs. The CDR3: CASSQNGQSGNTIYF. The base sequence is TGTGCCAGCTCCCAAAATGGACAGTCCGGAAACACCATATATTTT.